The entry that follows covers one TCR beta chain sequence. The method was immunoSEQ multiplex PCR; TCRdb's version includes in-frame clones alone and lacks a portion of them. The sample has 2 million to 2.5 million clones; approximately 96% are singletons. The data belong to a study of shared clonotypes between healthy human individuals. This CDR3 is 16 amino acids long. Per the germline V gene, CDR1 is MNHEY and CDR2 is SVGAGI. Trimming removed 4 bases from V and 7 bases from J; junction bases left unmatched: 11. The TCR originated in a man between 18 and 29 years old in good health. Sample: naive CD4+ T cells sorted from blood. The subset is: CD45RA+ positively selected. The J gene is TRBJ2-1, the V gene TRBV6-5, with 9 positions matching TRBD2. CDR3 residues: CASSWAMREGWNEQFF. The CDR3 DNA is TGTGCCAGCAGTTGGGCTATGCGGGAGGGTTGGAATGAGCAGTTCTTC.